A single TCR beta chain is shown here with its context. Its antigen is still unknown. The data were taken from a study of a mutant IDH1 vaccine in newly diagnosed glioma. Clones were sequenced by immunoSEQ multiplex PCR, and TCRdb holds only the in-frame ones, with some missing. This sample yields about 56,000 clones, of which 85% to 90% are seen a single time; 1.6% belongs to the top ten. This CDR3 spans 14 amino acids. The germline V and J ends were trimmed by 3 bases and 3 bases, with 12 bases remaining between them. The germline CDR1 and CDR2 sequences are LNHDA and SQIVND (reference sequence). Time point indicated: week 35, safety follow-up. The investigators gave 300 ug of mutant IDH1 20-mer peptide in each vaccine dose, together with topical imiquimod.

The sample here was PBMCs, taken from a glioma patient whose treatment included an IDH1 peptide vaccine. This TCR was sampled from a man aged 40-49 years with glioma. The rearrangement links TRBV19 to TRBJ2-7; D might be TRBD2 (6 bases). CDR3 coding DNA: TGTGCCAGTAGTATTAAATGGGGGGACTACGAGCAGTACTTC. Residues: CASSIKWGDYEQYF.